The entry below gives a single T cell receptor beta chain sequence along with its context. Its antigen is still unknown. Germline values: CDR1 SNHLY, CDR2 FYNNEI. V shed 2 bases and J shed 0 bases, with 11 bases lying between them. CDR3 size: 16 residues. This sample is drawn from a study of shared clonotypes between healthy human individuals. Whole-study results and caveats: Limited genetic and exposure-history diversity came from having few donors.

Authors' data handling: Junction-only immunoSEQ data arrived without quality scores, meaning filtering differed. Measured with immunoSEQ multiplex PCR; TCRdb has only the in-frame clones, and not every one. From that table come the V and J calls and clone size; the DNA was used to work out D and trimming. The repertoire holds around 200,000 clones, with around 63% as singletons. Source material: memory CD4+ T cells sorted from blood. Regarding subset: CD45RA-negative fraction. The TCR was taken from a man younger than 45 in good health. The V gene is TRBV2, the J gene TRBJ1-5; tentative D call: TRBD1 (5 bases). For the CDR3, the DNA is TGTGCCAGCAGTGAAAAGGGAGGGGTTAGCAATCAGCCCCAGCATTTT. It translates to CASSEKGGVSNQPQHF.